This entry lists 25 T cell receptor beta chains sequenced from one sample in a study of cytomegalovirus exposure and HLA in healthy donors. Vbeta (60) and Jbeta (13) primers were used in the PCR. Clones were sequenced by immunoSEQ multiplex PCR, and TCRdb holds only the in-frame ones, with some missing. This repertoire shows roughly 150,000 clones, 60% to 80% found once; its top ten account for approximately 11%. Material: PBMCs. The origin of the receptors is a man between 18 and 29 years old in good health and CMV-seropositive.

The J gene is TRBJ1-4, the V gene TRBV15; no firm D call. This CDR3 comprises 14 residues. Germline CDR1 and CDR2: LNHNV and YYDKDF (reference sequence). Trimming pared 2 bases from V and 8 bases from J, leaving 12 bases between. CDR3 nucleotides: TGTGCCACCAGCAGAAGCCAATCGGTAGAAAAACTGTTTTTT. Its translation is CATSRSQSVEKLFF.

This clone was seen a handful of times. V is TRBV29-1 and J is TRBJ2-7; possibly TRBD1 for D (5 bases). Trimming shortened V by 4 bases and J by 6 bases, and 16 bases separated the two germline ends. The CDR3 consists of 13 residues. Germline CDR1 reads SQVTM; CDR2 reads ANQGSEA. CDR3 DNA: TGCAGCGTTGGTGGCAGGGCGCTGATCGAGCAGTACTTC. It specifies CSVGGRALIEQYF.

This clone was observed a single time. The J gene is TRBJ2-1, the V gene TRBV4-1; tentative D call: TRBD2 (6 bases). The germline V gene encodes CDR1 MGHRA and CDR2 YSYEKL. The CDR3 totals 14 residues. Deletions cut 2 bases from V and 6 bases from J, with 11 bases between. The CDR3 DNA is TGCGCCAGCAGCCAACAGGGAGGAGGCAATGAGCAGTTCTTC. It specifies CASSQQGGGNEQFF.

V usage is TRBV2 and J usage is TRBJ1-4; weak D call: TRBD1 (5 bases). V was pared by 6 bases and J by 8 bases, with 13 bases between. Germline lookup yields CDR1 SNHLY and CDR2 FYNNEI. CDR3 size: 13 residues. The CDR3 here is CASRTGPREKLFF. The DNA for the CDR3 is TGTGCCAGCAGAACAGGCCCGAGGGAAAAACTGTTTTTT.

The rearrangement links TRBV5-4 to TRBJ2-1; 8 nucleotides match TRBD1. This CDR3 spans 16 amino acids. Germline CDR1 and CDR2: SGHNT and YYREEE (reference sequence). Trimming at V came to 4 bases and at J to 3 bases, leaving 9 bases not matched to a gene. In nucleotides, the CDR3 is TGTGCCAGCAGCGTAAGGACAGGGAATCACTACAATGAGCAGTTCTTC. Translating it yields CASSVRTGNHYNEQFF. Drawing the rest from reference TRBV5-4 and TRBJ2-1, the complete variable domain is ETGVTQSPTHLIKTRGQQVTLRCSSQSGHNTVSWYQQALGQGPQFIFQYYREEENGRGNFPPRFSGLQFPNYSSELNVNALELDDSALYLCASSVRTGNHYNEQFFGPGTRLTVL.

The chain employs TRBV2 and TRBJ1-4, with D possibly being TRBD1 (6 bases). Between the trimmed V and J ends, which lost 6 bases and 8 bases, there was a span of 19 bases. CDR3 length: 15 amino acids. Germline V gene sequence: CDR1 SNHLY, CDR2 FYNNEI. The CDR3 sequence is CASSWRTVVKEKLFF. CDR3 DNA sequence: TGTGCCAGCAGCTGGCGGACAGTCGTAAAGGAAAAACTGTTTTTT.

On this clone itself: The junction differs from germline at one of its ends, possibly a read error. The V and J genes are TRBV7-9 and TRBJ2-7; 7 positions agree with TRBD1. CDR3 length equals 16 residues. The germline gives CDR1 SEHNR, CDR2 FQNEAQ (reference sequence). The CDR3 nucleotides read TGTTCCAGCACCGTTACCCCAGACAGGGACAGCTACGAGCAGTACTTC. This translates into CSSTVTPDRDSYEQYF.

V is TRBV5-4 and J is TRBJ2-3, with D possibly being TRBD2 (5 bases). The CDR3 is 15 amino acids. Germline V lookup: CDR1 SGHNT, CDR2 YYREEE (reference sequence). V lost 0 bases and J 1 base, leaving 9 bases between the germline ends. CDR3 protein: CASSLAGVRTDTQYF. DNA for the CDR3: TGTGCCAGCAGCTTGGCCGGGGTCCGCACAGATACGCAGTATTTT.

The chain employs TRBV5-4 and TRBJ2-2; possible D gene TRBD2, 6 bases. The CDR3 runs 16 residues. Trimming stripped 4 bases from V and 3 bases from J, with 16 bases between. Per the germline V gene, CDR1 is SGHNT and CDR2 is YYREEE (reference sequence). The CDR3 protein is CASSPSLARDTGELFF. Here the CDR3 DNA reads TGTGCCAGCAGCCCCTCACTAGCCAGGGACACCGGGGAGCTGTTTTTT.

The chain uses TRBV28 and TRBJ2-3; 7 positions match TRBD1. The CDR3 is 15 amino acids. J gave up 6 bases and V 1 base, and 7 bases lay outside the gene matches. The germline gives CDR1 MDHEN, CDR2 SYDVKM. CDR3 in DNA: TGTGCCAGCAGTTTATCGAGGGGGCGTGACGATACGCAGTATTTT. Translating gives CASSLSRGRDDTQYF.

This clone has just one count. V and J are TRBV11-2 and TRBJ1-4; weak D call: TRBD1 (5 bases). Trimming shortened V by 5 bases and J by 3 bases, and 10 bases separated the two germline ends. This CDR3 contains 14 residues. Germline-derived CDR1 and CDR2 are SGHAT and FQNNGV. The DNA of the CDR3 is TGTGCCAGCAGCCCAGGGCGCTCTAATGAAAAACTGTTTTTT. It is translated as CASSPGRSNEKLFF. The variable domain in full, with the rest retrieved from reference TRBV11-2 and TRBJ1-4, is EAGVAQSPRYKIIEKRQSVAFWCNPISGHATLYWYQQILGQGPKLLIQFQNNGVVDDSQLPKDRFSAERLKGVDSTLKIQPAKLEDSAVYLCASSPGRSNEKLFFGSGTQLSVL.

This chain connects TRBV7-9 to TRBJ1-4, with TRBD1 matching over 7 bases. The germline V gene encodes CDR1 SEHNR and CDR2 FQNEAQ (reference sequence). J gave up 5 bases and V 4 bases, and 7 bases lay outside the gene matches. The CDR3 consists of 15 residues. In DNA, the CDR3 is TGTGCCAGCAGCTCCTGGGACAGAAAGAATGAAAAACTGTTTTTT. Amino acid sequence: CASSSWDRKNEKLFF. Complete variable domain (other parts from reference TRBV7-9 and TRBJ1-4): DTGVSQNPRHKITKRGQNVTFRCDPISEHNRLYWYRQTLGQGPEFLTYFQNEAQLEKSRLLSDRFSAERPKGSFSTLEIQRTEQGDSAMYLCASSSWDRKNEKLFFGSGTQLSVL.

The chain uses TRBV28 and TRBJ2-5; the D is unclear. Deletions cut 4 bases from V and 6 bases from J, with 27 bases between. The CDR3 sequence is 18 residues long. The germline V gene encodes CDR1 MDHEN and CDR2 SYDVKM. The CDR3 loop reads CASSSGGRFTPNEKTQYF. For the CDR3, the DNA is TGTGCCAGCAGTTCAGGTGGTCGGTTTACACCGAACGAGAAGACCCAGTACTTC.

The V call is TRBV7-9, the J call TRBJ1-1; D is perhaps TRBD1 (6 bases). The CDR3 consists of 18 residues. Deletions cut 5 bases from V and 0 bases from J, with 22 bases between. From germline, CDR1 is SEHNR and CDR2 FQNEAQ (reference sequence). CDR3 DNA: TGTGCCAGCAGCCCAAGCCCGGGGCAGGGGCCTATGAACACTGAAGCTTTCTTT. This translates into CASSPSPGQGPMNTEAFF. Combining the CDR3 with reference TRBV7-9 and TRBJ1-1 gives the whole variable domain DTGVSQNPRHKITKRGQNVTFRCDPISEHNRLYWYRQTLGQGPEFLTYFQNEAQLEKSRLLSDRFSAERPKGSFSTLEIQRTEQGDSAMYLCASSPSPGQGPMNTEAFFGQGTRLTVV.

J is TRBJ2-7 and V is TRBV5-1; D is unresolved. There are 21 residues in the CDR3. The ends were cut back, 1 base at V and 3 bases at J, with 32 bases in the middle. CDR1 is SGHRS and CDR2 is YFSETQ in the germline V gene. The CDR3 bases are TGCGCCAGCAGCTTGTTACCGACCGCGGCTTTTTCTTTGTGGTACGGCTACGAGCAGTACTTC. It specifies CASSLLPTAAFSLWYGYEQYF. The full variable domain, rest sourced from reference TRBV5-1 and TRBJ2-7, is KAGVTQTPRYLIKTRGQQVTLSCSPISGHRSVSWYQQTPGQGLQFLFEYFSETQRNKGNFPGRFSGRQFSNSRSEMNVSTLELGDSALYLCASSLLPTAAFSLWYGYEQYFGPGTRLTVT.

In this sample, this clone turned up a few times. The chain is built from TRBV28 and TRBJ1-2; no clear D. This CDR3 contains 15 residues. V gave up 3 bases and J gave up 0 bases, with 11 bases separating them. CDR1 and CDR2 (germline): MDHEN, SYDVKM. In DNA, the CDR3 is TGTGCCAGCAGTTTCGCCTCTAGAGCTAACTATGGCTACACCTTC. It translates to CASSFASRANYGYTF.

The chain employs TRBV5-1 and TRBJ2-7; 7 bases match TRBD2. This CDR3 contains 15 residues. The V gene end was trimmed by 0 bases and the J gene end by 5 bases; junction bases not matched to a gene: 8. CDR1 is SGHRS, CDR2 YFSETQ, per germline. The CDR3: CASSLGWTSSDEQYF. DNA of the CDR3: TGCGCCAGCAGCTTGGGGTGGACTAGTAGCGACGAGCAGTACTTC.

The rearrangement joins TRBV9 to TRBJ2-6; D gene ambiguous. In germline, CDR1 is SGDLS, CDR2 YYNGEE. Trimming shortened V by 0 bases and J by 0 bases, and 10 bases separated the two germline ends. This CDR3 has 17 amino acids. The CDR3 nucleotides read TGTGCCAGCAGCGTAGATTCGGCTAGCTCTGGGGCCAACGTCCTGACTTTC. Encoded protein: CASSVDSASSGANVLTF.

The chain carries TRBV2 and TRBJ1-2; D is possibly TRBD1 (5 bases). V was shortened by 8 bases and J by 4 bases, with 17 bases between the two germline ends. The CDR3 totals 14 residues. Germline CDR1 SNHLY, CDR2 FYNNEI. The CDR3 spells CASYPRGGTYGYTF. CDR3 coding DNA: TGTGCCAGCTACCCCCGAGGAGGGACCTATGGCTACACCTTC.

This chain uses TRBV7-9 with TRBJ2-5; D is unresolved. The CDR3 runs to 12 residues. V was cut by 4 bases and J by 2 bases, with 5 bases left in between. Germline CDR1 reads SEHNR; CDR2 reads FQNEAQ (reference sequence). The CDR3 reads CASSSLQETQYF. Here the CDR3 DNA reads TGTGCCAGCAGCTCTTTACAAGAGACCCAGTACTTC.

Concerning this clone itself: A read error may produce the germline difference seen at one junction end. The rearrangement links TRBV18 to TRBJ1-4; D call uncertain. Germline CDR1 reads KGHSH; CDR2 reads LQKENI. There are 15 residues in the CDR3. The CDR3: CTSSPSRVPPEKLFF. For the CDR3, the DNA is TGTACCAGCTCACCTTCGAGGGTACCCCCCGAAAAACTGTTTTTT.

The chain couples TRBV13 to TRBJ2-5, with TRBD2 matching over 14 bases. Judging by the DNA end, TRBJ2-7 fits better; the J call may be wrong. Per germline, CDR1 PRHDT and CDR2 FYEKMQ (reference sequence). CDR3 length: 15 residues. CDR3 residues: CASSAGTSGRNEQYF. CDR3 bases: TGTGCCAGCAGCGCCGGGACTAGCGGGAGAAACGAGCAGTACTTC.

V usage is TRBV7-6 and J usage is TRBJ2-5; TRBD1 might be the D (6 bases). V was trimmed by 4 bases and J by 5 bases, leaving 20 bases between them. Germline CDR1 and CDR2: SGHVS and FNYEAQ. The CDR3 runs 16 residues. The CDR3 DNA reads TGTGCCAGCAGCTCGTGGACGGGACAAGGACGGGAGACCCAGTACTTC. Translating it yields CASSSWTGQGRETQYF. Full variable domain (rest looked up from reference TRBV7-6 and TRBJ2-5): GAGVSQSPRYKVTKRGQDVALRCDPISGHVSLYWYRQALGQGPEFLTYFNYEAQQDKSGLPNDRFSAERPEGSISTLTIQRTEQRDSAMYRCASSSWTGQGRETQYFGPGTRLLVL.

The V call is TRBV5-6, the J call TRBJ1-3; possibly TRBD1 for D (6 bases). The CDR3 spans 16 residues. Trimming left V 0 bases short and J 0 bases short, with 10 bases between. Germline loops: CDR1 SGHDT, CDR2 YYEEEE. The CDR3 here is CASSLVDSSSGNTIYF. CDR3 bases: TGTGCCAGCAGCTTGGTGGACAGTAGCTCTGGAAACACCATATATTTT.

The chain combines TRBV14 with TRBJ1-2; 7 bases line up with TRBD1. The CDR3 length is 13 residues. V lost 5 bases and J lost 8; bases outside the gene matches: 8. In germline, CDR1 is SGHDN, CDR2 FVKESK. The CDR3 protein is CASSGLYRGGYTF. CDR3 DNA: TGTGCCAGCAGCGGGCTTTACAGGGGCGGCTACACCTTC.